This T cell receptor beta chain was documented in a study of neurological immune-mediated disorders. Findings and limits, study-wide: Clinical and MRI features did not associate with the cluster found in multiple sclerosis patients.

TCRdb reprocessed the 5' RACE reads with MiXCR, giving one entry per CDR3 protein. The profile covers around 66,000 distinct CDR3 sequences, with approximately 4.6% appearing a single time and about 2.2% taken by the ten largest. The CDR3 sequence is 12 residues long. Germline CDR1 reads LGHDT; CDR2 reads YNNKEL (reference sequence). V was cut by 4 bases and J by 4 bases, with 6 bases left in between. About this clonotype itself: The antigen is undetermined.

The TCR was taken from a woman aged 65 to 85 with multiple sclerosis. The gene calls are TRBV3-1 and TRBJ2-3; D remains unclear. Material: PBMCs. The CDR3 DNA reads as TGTGCCAGCAGCCTTACATCAGATACGCAGTATTTT. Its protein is CASSLTSDTQYF.